This T cell receptor beta chain stems from a study of CD8 T cells in ankylosing spondylitis. Study outcomes and limitations: Significant enrichment of disease-linked clones was reported in matched ankylosing spondylitis synovial fluid. Some of the motif variants had earlier been found in reactive arthritis patients' fluid and blood.

The TCR beta libraries were generated through quantitative 5'-RACE incorporating molecular barcodes. TCRdb reanalysed the 5' RACE reads using MiXCR and keeps one entry per CDR3 protein. Of about 260,000 distinct CDR3 sequences listed, around 25% are singletons. Germline V gene lookup returns CDR1 DFQATT and CDR2 SNEGSKA (reference sequence). Trimming removed 8 bases at V and 4 bases at J, with 14 bases between. The CDR3 is made up of 12 amino acids. This clonotype was recorded many times. Its antigen is unidentified. V and J are TRBV20-1 and TRBJ1-1, with a weak D call TRBD1 (6 bases). The sequenced sample consisted of blood, either unsorted or a sorted T cell fraction (not recorded which). This clonotype was sampled from a male donor with ankylosing spondylitis or in good health (not recorded which). The CDR3 bases are TGCAGTACATCCCAGGGGCTCACTGAAGCTTTCTTT. Protein: CSTSQGLTEAFF.